Here is one TCR beta chain with its context. V gave up 10 bases and J gave up 3 bases, with 13 bases separating them. This CDR3 is 13 amino acids long. Germline V gene data show CDR1 as MNHEY and CDR2 as SVGEGT. The RNA, about 0.45 to 1 ug, was put through reverse transcription using random hexamers. Across 54 Vbeta and 13 Jbeta, immunoSEQ multiplex PCR amplified TCR beta CDR3. TCRdb used MiXCR to reprocess the immunoSEQ multiplex PCR reads, holding one entry per CDR3 protein. The top ten clones hold about 0.12% of a sample with roughly 400,000 distinct CDR3 sequences, 75% to 90% of them seen once. The data are from a study of CD8 T cells in Susac syndrome. TCR beta sequencing covered blood CD8+ and CD4+ T cells. Those who served as multiple sclerosis controls were treatment-naive patients with stable or active relapsing-remitting disease. TEMRA cells were enriched by FACS, and CD4+ and CD8+ T cells were negatively isolated.

V and J are TRBV6-2 or TRBV6-3 and TRBJ1-5, with a weak D call TRBD1 (5 bases). The clonotype originates from a human donor with multiple sclerosis. The specimen was CD8+ T cells from PBMCs. CDR3 DNA sequence: TGTGCCACCCAGGGTCCTCTCAATCAGCCCCAGCATTTT. This gives the protein CATQGPLNQPQHF.